Shown below are 10 T cell receptor beta chains from a single sample sequenced in a study of STAT5B mutations in CD4+ large granular lymphocyte leukemia (dated by TCRdb to 2022 to 2024). Receptor amplification or capture employed the immunoSEQ multiplex PCR assay. This immuneACCESS table, as held by TCRdb, lists in-frame sequences with V and J called but not all clones. Of the missing ones, under half trace to an unresolved V gene in checked studies; the others have no known cause. Recorded for this sample are 30,000 to 40,000 clones; about four fifths of them occurred a single time. The ten biggest clones cover less than 2.5% of the sample. Sequencing was carried out using CD4+ T cells from blood buffy coats. The receptors derive from a human donor in good health.

The chain uses TRBV9 and TRBJ1-2; perhaps TRBD1 as D (6 bases). Germline-derived CDR1 and CDR2 are SGDLS and YYNGEE. CDR3 length: 14 residues. Between the trimmed V and J ends, which lost 3 bases and 6 bases, there was a span of 15 bases. The CDR3, as DNA: TGTGCCAGCAGCGCCAGGGGACGGGGAGATGGCTACACCTTC. This encodes CASSARGRGDGYTF.

The genes are TRBV19 and TRBJ2-2; 8 bases line up with TRBD1. V lost 5 bases and J lost 4; bases outside the gene matches: 6. The germline gives CDR1 LNHDA, CDR2 SQIVND (reference sequence). This CDR3 spans 15 amino acids. The chain's CDR3 is CASSSQGARTGELFF. CDR3 sequence (DNA): TGTGCCAGTAGTTCCCAGGGGGCGCGCACCGGGGAGCTGTTTTTT.

This rearrangement joins TRBV7-2 to TRBJ2-3; D uncertain. The CDR3 consists of 15 residues. Per the germline V gene, CDR1 is SGHTA and CDR2 is FQGNSA. Trimming took off 2 bases at V and 2 bases at J, with 11 bases between the two ends. The CDR3 DNA sequence: TGTGCCAGCAGCTTACTACGAATCCACACAGATACGCAGTATTTT. Translation: CASSLLRIHTDTQYF.

This rearrangement joins TRBV7-2 to TRBJ1-2, with D hard to call. The CDR3 spans 14 residues. Germline CDR1 is SGHTA and CDR2 is FQGNSA. V shed 5 bases and J shed 1 base, with 11 bases lying between them. The CDR3 spells CASSPQEGNYGYTF. DNA of the CDR3: TGTGCCAGCAGCCCCCAGGAGGGTAACTATGGCTACACCTTC. The entire variable domain, with the rest obtained from reference TRBV7-2 and TRBJ1-2, is as follows: GAGVSQSPSNKVTEKGKDVELRCDPISGHTALYWYRQSLGQGLEFLIYFQGNSAPDKSGLPSDRFSAERTGGSVSTLTIQRTQQEDSAVYLCASSPQEGNYGYTFGSGTRLTVV.

The rearrangement links TRBV6-5 to TRBJ2-2; a possible D gene is TRBD2 (6 bases). Germline CDR1 MNHEY, CDR2 SVGAGI. The CDR3 has 15 amino acids. The germline V and J ends were trimmed by 6 bases and 7 bases, with 18 bases remaining between them. CDR3 amino acids: CASSRDSSKSGELFF. CDR3 DNA: TGTGCCAGCAGCCGGGACTCCTCCAAAAGCGGGGAGCTGTTTTTT.

V and J are TRBV7-2 and TRBJ1-2; 8 nucleotides match TRBD1. V lost 5 bases and J lost 7; bases outside the gene matches: 12. In germline, CDR1 is SGHTA, CDR2 FQGNSA. This CDR3 spans 15 amino acids. The CDR3 DNA sequence: TGTGCCAGCAGCGTTCCCGGGACAGGCTCTATTGGCTACACCTTC. Protein: CASSVPGTGSIGYTF.

The gene calls are TRBV7-2 and TRBJ2-7, with 7 bases that match TRBD2. The CDR3 is 13 amino acids. Germline trimming cut 6 bases from V and 0 bases from J; bases unmatched to any gene: 2. Germline values: CDR1 SGHTA, CDR2 FQGNSA. The chain's CDR3 is CASRPSGSYEQYF. The CDR3 nucleotides are TGTGCCAGCAGACCTAGCGGCTCCTACGAGCAGTACTTC.

The table lists this clone with a few counts. The rearrangement uses TRBV27 and TRBJ1-2, with 9 bases fitting TRBD1. This CDR3 has 13 residues. J lost 8 bases, V lost 7 bases, and 8 bases had no gene match. The germline V gene encodes CDR1 MNHEY and CDR2 SMNVEV (reference sequence). The CDR3 region is CASKMTGGYGYTF. CDR3 coding DNA: TGTGCCAGCAAAATGACAGGGGGGTACGGCTACACCTTC.

There are a few counts of this clone. V and J are TRBV10-3 and TRBJ1-2; D is undetermined. The CDR3 is made up of 12 amino acids. In germline, CDR1 is ENHRY, CDR2 SYGVKD. The germline V and J ends were trimmed by 2 bases and 6 bases, with 7 bases remaining between them. CDR3 region: CAISETSDGYTF. Here the CDR3 DNA reads TGTGCCATCAGTGAGACCTCGGATGGCTACACCTTC.

The chain carries TRBV19 and TRBJ2-1, with TRBD2 as a possible D gene (5 bases). Germline V gives CDR1 LNHDA, CDR2 SQIVND (reference sequence). V was shortened by 7 bases and J by 7 bases, with 17 bases between the two germline ends. The CDR3 has 14 amino acids. This CDR3 is CASTLRGRRNEQFF. CDR3 bases: TGTGCCAGTACCTTACGCGGACGGAGGAATGAGCAGTTCTTC.